Listed below are T cell receptor beta chains from one sample, sequenced in a study of graft-versus-host responses after intestinal transplantation. Profiling relied on immunoSEQ multiplex PCR, and the TCRdb table lists in-frame clones only, not all of them. The sample has about 18,000 clones, around 39% seen once. The input for sequencing was alloreactive CD4+ T cells from a mixed lymphocyte reaction culture, taken before intestinal transplant. The source is a human patient who received an intestinal transplant. Each CDR3 is given with its conserved first and last residue. Each record gives: D gene, V gene, J gene, clone size, CDR3 DNA, CDR3 protein. D genes are given only for firm matches. Clone size appears in some rows only: once, few, many, or a class for an expanded clone.

>.|TRBV27|TRBJ1-6|.
TGTGCCAGCAGTTTATTCTCTCCCGGGAATTCACCCCTCCACTTT
CASSLFSPGNSPLHF
>.|TRBV21-1|TRBJ1-5|.
TGTGCCAGCAGGGACGGGACGGCGGTCTGGAAGCCCCAGCATTTT
CASRDGTAVWKPQHF
>.|TRBV6-1|TRBJ1-5|.
TGTGCCAGCAGTCTTCGAGGGAATCAGCCCCAGCATTTT
CASSLRGNQPQHF
>.|TRBV5-1|TRBJ2-5|few
TGCGCCAGCAGCCCCAACCAAGAGACCCAGTACTTC
CASSPNQETQYF
>.|TRBV7-2|TRBJ2-5|few
TGTGCCAGCAGCCGGGCACAGGGCCTCCAAGAGACCCAGTACTTC
CASSRAQGLQETQYF
>TRBD1|TRBV6-1|TRBJ1-1|.
TGTGCCAGCAGTGCCTGGAGCCGGGACAGGGCCACTGAAGCTTTCTTT
CASSAWSRDRATEAFF
>.|TRBV2|TRBJ2-3|few
TGTGCCAGCAGTGAAGCCCGGACACGCACAGATACGCAGTATTTT
CASSEARTRTDTQYF
>.|TRBV5-6|TRBJ1-6|.
TGTGCCAGCAGCCCAAACGGAGTCCGTAATTCACCCCTCCACTTT
CASSPNGVRNSPLHF
>TRBD1|TRBV5-4|TRBJ2-7|.
TGTGCCAGCAGCTCGGACAGGGGGCTATACGAGCAGTACTTC
CASSSDRGLYEQYF
>.|TRBV18|TRBJ1-5|.
TGTGCCAGCTCACCACGTCCCGATCAGCCCCAGCATTTT
CASSPRPDQPQHF
>TRBD1|TRBV12-5|TRBJ2-7|.
TGTGCTAGTGGTTTGGTACTCAGGGGGCCGTACGAGCAGTACTTC
CASGLVLRGPYEQYF
>.|TRBV5-4|TRBJ1-5|few
TGTGCCAGCAGCTTTGGGGGGGCCCGCAATCAGCCCCAGCATTTT
CASSFGGARNQPQHF
>.|TRBV30|TRBJ1-5|few
TGTGCCTGGAGTGTACGTGGGAATCAGCCCCAGCATTTT
CAWSVRGNQPQHF
>.|TRBV14|TRBJ2-2|once
TGTGCCAGCAGCCATGTATCCAGGACAAACACCGGGGAGCTGTTTTTT
CASSHVSRTNTGELFF
>.|TRBV6-5|TRBJ2-5|few
TGTGCCAGCAGTTACTCGGGATATGAGACCCAGTACTTC
CASSYSGYETQYF
>.|TRBV9|TRBJ1-6|few
TGTGCCAGCAGCGTAGAGGCAGGAACTAGAAATTCACCCCTCCACTTT
CASSVEAGTRNSPLHF
>TRBD1|TRBV27|TRBJ1-6|few
TGTGCCAGCAGTTTTTGGACAGGGGAGGCACCCCTCCACTTT
CASSFWTGEAPLHF
>.|TRBV4-1|TRBJ1-4|.
TGCGCCAGCAGCCAAATCAGGAAGGCTAATGAAAAACTGTTTTTT
CASSQIRKANEKLFF
>TRBD1|TRBV18|TRBJ2-1|.
TGTGCCAGCTCTCCTCGGACAGGGTACAGCTCCTACAATGAGCAGTTCTTC
CASSPRTGYSSYNEQFF
>.|TRBV23-1|TRBJ1-2|.
TGCGCCAGCAGTCAATCGTTCAGCCCTCGCTATGGCTACACCTTC
CASSQSFSPRYGYTF
>.|TRBV13|TRBJ2-3|few
TGTGCCAGCAGCTTACTAGCGAACTCACTCACAGATACGCAGTATTTT
CASSLLANSLTDTQYF
>.|TRBV11-2|TRBJ2-7|.
TGTGCCAGCAGCGAAGACAGGTTGACCTACGAGCAGTACTTC
CASSEDRLTYEQYF
>TRBD1|TRBV15|TRBJ1-3|few
TGTGCCACCAGCAGTCAGGGGGCGCGTGGAAACACCATATATTTT
CATSSQGARGNTIYF
>.|TRBV25-1|TRBJ1-3|few
TGTGCCAGCAGCCCGACAGAAAGCTCTGGAAACACCATATATTTT
CASSPTESSGNTIYF
>.|TRBV6-1|TRBJ1-1|.
TGTGCCAGCAGTGACAGGGGTAGGTTAGTGAACACTGAAGCTTTCTTT
CASSDRGRLVNTEAFF
>.|TRBV30|TRBJ1-2|.
TGTGCCCAAACGGGGGACGCTAACTATGGCTACACCTTC
CAQTGDANYGYTF
>.|TRBV6-1|TRBJ1-5|.
TGTGCCAGCAGTGATCGAGTCAGGGTTAATAGCAATCAGCCCCAGCATTTT
CASSDRVRVNSNQPQHF
>.|TRBV2|TRBJ1-5|once
TGTGCCAGCAGCGAAGGACAACACAGCAATCAGCCCCAGCATTTT
CASSEGQHSNQPQHF
>.|TRBV2|TRBJ1-3|few
TGTGCCAGCAGTGTTCGGGGACCTGGAAACACCATATATTTT
CASSVRGPGNTIYF
>.|TRBV5-1|TRBJ2-5|.
TGCGCCAGCAGCGGAGGAGGACTACTCATCCAAGAGACCCAGTACTTC
CASSGGGLLIQETQYF
>.|TRBV21-1|TRBJ1-1|.
TGTGCCAGCAGCGAAGGGGGGAACACTGAAGCTTTCTTT
CASSEGGNTEAFF
>TRBD1|TRBV5-4|TRBJ1-5|.
TGTGCCAGCAGCCGGGGACAGAATCAGCCCCAGCATTTT
CASSRGQNQPQHF
>TRBD1|TRBV7-2|TRBJ2-1|few
TGTGCCAGCAGCTTAGATAGCTACAGGGGTTATGAGCAGTTCTTC
CASSLDSYRGYEQFF
>TRBD1|TRBV18|TRBJ2-1|.
TGTGCCAGCTCACCTTCTGGGGGCAACAGGGGGCTTTATGAGCAGTTCTTC
CASSPSGGNRGLYEQFF